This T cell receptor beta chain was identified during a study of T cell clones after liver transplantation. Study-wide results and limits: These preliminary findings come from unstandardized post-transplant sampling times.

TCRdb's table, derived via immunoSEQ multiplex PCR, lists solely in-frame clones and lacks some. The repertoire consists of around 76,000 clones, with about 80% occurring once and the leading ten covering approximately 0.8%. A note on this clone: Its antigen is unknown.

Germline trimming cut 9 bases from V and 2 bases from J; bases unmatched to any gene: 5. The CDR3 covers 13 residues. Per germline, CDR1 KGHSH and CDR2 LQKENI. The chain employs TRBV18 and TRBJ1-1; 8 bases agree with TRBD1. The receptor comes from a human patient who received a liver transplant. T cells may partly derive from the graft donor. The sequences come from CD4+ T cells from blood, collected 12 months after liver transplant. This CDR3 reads CASKQGGNTEAFF. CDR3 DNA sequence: TGTGCCAGTAAACAGGGGGGTAACACTGAAGCTTTCTTT. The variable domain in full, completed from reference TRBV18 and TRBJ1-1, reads NAGVMQNPRHLVRRRGQEARLRCSPMKGHSHVYWYRQLPEEGLKFMVYLQKENIIDESGMPKERFSAEFPKEGPSILRIQQVVRGDSAAYFCASKQGGNTEAFFGQGTRLTVV.